This T cell receptor (beta chain) is drawn from a study of pediatric ulcerative colitis (dated by TCRdb to between 2017 and 2020). Regarding the study in general: Of the ulcerative colitis patients, about seven had pancolitis and two had left-sided colitis, and histology in every patient was consistent with ulcerative colitis. The Pediatric Ulcerative Colitis Activity Index classified two patients as having mild disease, several as having moderate disease and three as having acute severe colitis. From 9 or 10 newly diagnosed, treatment-naive pediatric ulcerative colitis patients and four non-IBD control children, paired blood and rectal samples were collected.

Rearranged CDR3 beta regions were amplified from genomic DNA with multiplex V and J primers using the immunoSEQ TRB Survey service. To keep depth equal across samples, survey-level sequencing depth of up to 500,000 reads per sample was applied. Libraries were purified, pooled and sequenced on Illumina technology. In the authors' own workflow: Productive clonality, sample overlap, pairwise scatters, CDR3 beta length, V/D/J gene usage and productiveness were assessed with immunoSEQ online tools. Calculated diversity was the number of unique rearrangements divided by total templates times 100; Shannon and Simpson indices were also computed. Principal component analysis was performed on Z-score normalized data with the R prcomp function and the ggbiplot package. Morisita's index was used to quantify blood-rectal clonal overlap within each subject. Imported from immuneACCESS, the table was reduced by TCRdb to in-frame sequences with V and J called. These copies leave out some clones; in studies compared against another copy, an unresolved V gene accounts for under half, and the cause of the remainder is not known. V, J and clone size reflect that table, while D and trimming were determined from the DNA. The sample table shows roughly 49,000 clones, and about 78% are seen once. 3% to 4.5% of the sample lies in the top ten.

Turning to this clone: Its antigen is still unknown. No per-base quality is available; no much larger clone lies one base away.

During colonoscopy, one to two pinch biopsies were obtained from the rectum for research purposes. No immunosuppressive medication had been given to the ulcerative colitis patients before the diagnostic colonoscopy. Before DNA isolation, rectal biopsies were subjected to proteinase K digestion. The Wizard kit (Promega) was used to extract genomic DNA from blood and intestinal samples. The CDR3 sequence holds 15 residues, the cysteine and phenylalanine included. CDR3 DNA only is kept here, 45 bases in frame from base 1. V is pared back by 1 base and J by 3 bases, with 13 bases lying between the germline termini. From the germline V gene, CDR1 is SGHDN and CDR2 is FVKESK. Paper-wide results and their limitations: Because repertoires came from total lymphocyte DNA, patterns in rare subsets such as regulatory T cells may not be reflected. With only a few individuals, the healthy control group was small. Compared with controls, ulcerative colitis patients showed significantly higher autologous blood-rectal clonal overlap, a finding that suggests increased T cell trafficking to inflamed tissue. T cells from blood may have been included in the rectal pinch biopsies, particularly in patients with overt colitis. A couple of patients' blood samples yielded substantially fewer templates for technical reasons and were excluded from blood-rectal overlap analysis. Two rectal CDR3 clonotypes turned up in every ulcerative colitis patient but in none of the controls. Controls, mild-moderate and acute severe colitis patients were separated by rectal repertoire features, and reduced rectal diversity due to clonal expansions was observed in acute severe colitis.

The clonotype was recovered from a girl aged 5 to 17 with moderate ulcerative colitis. The sequence is built from TRBV14 and TRBJ2-7; TRBD1 could be the D gene, as 6 bases match. The sample consisted of gut tissue. The CDR3 in this case is CASSQGVDSLYEQYF. The DNA sequence is TGTGCCAGCAGCCAAGGTGTGGACAGCCTCTACGAGCAGTACTTC.